The TCR beta chain under discussion was sequenced for a study of early T cells in non-severe SARS-CoV-2 infection. TCRdb redid the calling of the 5' RACE reads with MiXCR, one entry per CDR3 protein. The sample consists of 85,000 to 100,000 distinct CDR3 sequences, around 10% of them appearing once. The sequenced sample was whole blood, obtained at baseline. The clonotype was recovered from an adult who was a healthcare worker with PCR-confirmed SARS-CoV-2 infection or an uninfected control (not recorded which).

The chain's CDR3 is CATGEYEQYF. DNA for the CDR3: TGTGCCACTGGGGAATACGAGCAGTACTTC. The V call is TRBV10-3, the J call TRBJ2-7; D remains ambiguous. Germline-derived CDR1 and CDR2 are ENHRY and SYGVKD. This CDR3 is 10 amino acids long. Trimming took 10 bases from V and 4 from J, leaving 8 bases between them.